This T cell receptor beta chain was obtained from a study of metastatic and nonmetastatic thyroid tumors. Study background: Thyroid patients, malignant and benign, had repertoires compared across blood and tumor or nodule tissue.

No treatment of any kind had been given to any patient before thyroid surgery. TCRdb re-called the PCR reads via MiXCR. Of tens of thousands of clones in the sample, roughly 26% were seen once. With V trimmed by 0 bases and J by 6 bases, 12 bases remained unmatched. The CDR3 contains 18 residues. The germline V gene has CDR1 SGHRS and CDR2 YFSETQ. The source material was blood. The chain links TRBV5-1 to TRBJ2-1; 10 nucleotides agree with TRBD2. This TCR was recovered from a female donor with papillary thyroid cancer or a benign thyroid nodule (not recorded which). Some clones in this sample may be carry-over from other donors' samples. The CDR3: CASSLARSSGSSINEQFF. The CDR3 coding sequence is TGCGCCAGCAGCTTGGCAAGGTCTAGCGGGAGTTCCATCAATGAGCAGTTCTTC.